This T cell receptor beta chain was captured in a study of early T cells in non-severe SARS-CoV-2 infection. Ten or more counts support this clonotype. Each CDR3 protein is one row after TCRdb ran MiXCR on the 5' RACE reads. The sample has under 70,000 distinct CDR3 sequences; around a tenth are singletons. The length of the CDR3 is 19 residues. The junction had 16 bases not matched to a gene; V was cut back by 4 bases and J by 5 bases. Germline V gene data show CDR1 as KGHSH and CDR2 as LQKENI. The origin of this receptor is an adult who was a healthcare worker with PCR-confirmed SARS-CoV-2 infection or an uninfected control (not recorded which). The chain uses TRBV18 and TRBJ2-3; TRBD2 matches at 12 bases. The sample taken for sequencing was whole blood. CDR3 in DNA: TGTGCCAGCTCACGTACCGCCTCGACTAGCGGGGGTAAAGGAGATACGCAGTATTTT. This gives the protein CASSRTASTSGGKGDTQYF.